The 5 T cell receptor beta chains presented below share a single source sample, sequenced in a study of cytomegalovirus exposure and HLA in healthy donors. The PCR contained 60 Vbeta and 13 Jbeta primers. Method: immunoSEQ multiplex PCR; TCRdb's copy keeps in-frame clones and lacks some. Among 130,000 to 150,000 clones, more than 75% were seen once, and the ten largest hold 2% to 3%. What was sequenced was PBMCs. These receptors were collected from a woman under 30 in good health and CMV-seropositive.

The chain couples TRBV6-1 to TRBJ2-5; a possible D gene is TRBD1 (6 bases). TRBJ2-7 explains the end of the DNA better; the J call may be wrong. Germline V gene sequence: CDR1 MNHNS, CDR2 SASEGT. CDR3 size: 14 residues. This CDR3 reads CASSDRGSSYEQYF. The CDR3 DNA reads as TGTGCCAGCAGTGACAGGGGAAGCTCCTACGAGCAGTACTTC.

This clone was detected a few times. V is TRBV7-2 and J is TRBJ2-7; D perhaps matches TRBD1 (6 bases). V was shortened by 4 bases and J by 4 bases, with 14 bases between the two germline ends. The CDR3 consists of 14 residues. Germline V gives CDR1 SGHTA, CDR2 FQGNSA. The CDR3 coding sequence is TGTGCCAGCAGCTCCCGGGACAACCGATACGAGCAGTACTTC. It codes for CASSSRDNRYEQYF.

This clone was recorded a few times. V and J are TRBV11-2 and TRBJ1-3; D gene unclear. Germline values: CDR1 SGHAT, CDR2 FQNNGV. This CDR3 has 19 residues. Trimming pared 2 bases from V and 0 bases from J, leaving 20 bases between. CDR3: CASSLFRAGSGGSGNTIYF. CDR3 in DNA: TGTGCCAGCAGCTTATTTCGAGCTGGATCCGGCGGCTCTGGAAACACCATATATTTT.

The J gene is TRBJ1-2, the V gene TRBV5-4; D call uncertain. This CDR3 has 15 residues. Germline V gene lookup returns CDR1 SGHNT and CDR2 YYREEE (reference sequence). V was trimmed by 0 bases and J by 5 bases, leaving 14 bases between them. The CDR3 here is CASSLDGEKSYGYTF. As DNA, the CDR3 is TGTGCCAGCAGCTTGGATGGAGAAAAGTCATATGGCTACACCTTC.

The table lists this clone with a few counts. The V gene is TRBV19, the J gene TRBJ1-2, with 7 bases matching TRBD1. CDR3 length: 13 amino acids. Germline V gene data show CDR1 as LNHDA and CDR2 as SQIVND (reference sequence). Losses at the gene ends were 10 bases for V and 7 bases for J; bases not matched to a gene: 12. The CDR3 DNA follows: TGTGCCACCTGGGACAGATGGGCTTCTGGCTACACCTTC. It is translated as CATWDRWASGYTF.